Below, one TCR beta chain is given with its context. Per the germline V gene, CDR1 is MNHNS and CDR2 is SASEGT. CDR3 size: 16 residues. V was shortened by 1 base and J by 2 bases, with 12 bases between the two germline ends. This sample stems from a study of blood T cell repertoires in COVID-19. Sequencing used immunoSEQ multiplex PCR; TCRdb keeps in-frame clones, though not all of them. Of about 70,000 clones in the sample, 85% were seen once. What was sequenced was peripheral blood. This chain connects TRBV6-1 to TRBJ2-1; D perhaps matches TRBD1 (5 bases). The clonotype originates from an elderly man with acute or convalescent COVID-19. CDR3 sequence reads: CASSEGGAVAYNEQFF. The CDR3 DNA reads TGTGCCAGCAGTGAAGGTGGGGCGGTGGCCTACAATGAGCAGTTCTTC.